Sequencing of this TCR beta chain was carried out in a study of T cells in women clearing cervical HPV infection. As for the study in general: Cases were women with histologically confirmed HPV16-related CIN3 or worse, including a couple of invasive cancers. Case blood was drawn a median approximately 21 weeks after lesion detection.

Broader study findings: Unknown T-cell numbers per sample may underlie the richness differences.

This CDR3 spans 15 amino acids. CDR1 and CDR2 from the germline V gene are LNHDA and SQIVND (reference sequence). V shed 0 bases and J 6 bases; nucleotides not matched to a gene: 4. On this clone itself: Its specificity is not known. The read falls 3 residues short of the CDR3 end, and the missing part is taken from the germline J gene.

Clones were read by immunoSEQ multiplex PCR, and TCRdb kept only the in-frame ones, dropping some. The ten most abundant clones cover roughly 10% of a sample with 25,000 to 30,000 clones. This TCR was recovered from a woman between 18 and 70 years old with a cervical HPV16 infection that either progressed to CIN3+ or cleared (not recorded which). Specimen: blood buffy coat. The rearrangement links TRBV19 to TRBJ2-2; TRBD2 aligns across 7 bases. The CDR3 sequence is CASSIEGRGPGELFF. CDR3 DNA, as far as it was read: TGTGCCAGTAGTATAGAAGGGAGGGGCCCCGGGGAG.